The 5 T cell receptor beta chains below were found in one sample sequenced in a study of shared clonotypes between healthy human individuals. Method: immunoSEQ multiplex PCR; TCRdb's copy keeps in-frame clones and lacks some. The sample holds fewer than 1.6 million clones, approximately 98.5% seen once. Input material: naive CD4+ T cells sorted from blood. Subset described: CD45RA+ positively selected. The origin of the receptors is a man aged 30 to 45 in good health.

The chain couples TRBV5-1 to TRBJ2-7, with D maybe TRBD2 (5 bases). Germline CDR1 is SGHRS and CDR2 is YFSETQ. This CDR3 region has 16 residues. Trimming removed 1 base from V and 5 bases from J, with 19 bases in between. The CDR3 DNA reads TGCGCCAGCAGCTTGCGTCAGCGGTTGGAAGACGACGAGCAGTACTTC. Its translation is CASSLRQRLEDDEQYF.

V gene TRBV5-1 combines with J gene TRBJ1-2; TRBD1 is a possible D gene (6 bases). CDR1 and CDR2 from the germline V gene are SGHRS and YFSETQ. Between the trimmed V and J ends, which lost 2 bases and 6 bases, there was a span of 17 bases. The CDR3 extends over 15 amino acids. The CDR3 reads CASSFPGGTSNGYTF. In DNA form, the CDR3 reads TGCGCCAGCAGCTTCCCGGGGGGCACGAGTAATGGCTACACCTTC.

The V gene is TRBV27, the J gene TRBJ1-5; D not certain. The CDR3 totals 14 residues. The germline V gene has CDR1 MNHEY and CDR2 SMNVEV (reference sequence). V shed 2 bases and J shed 2 bases, with 7 bases lying between them. The CDR3 is CASSLKGGNQPQHF. The CDR3 DNA sequence: TGTGCCAGCAGTTTAAAGGGAGGCAATCAGCCCCAGCATTTT.

This clone showed up just once. J is TRBJ2-3 and V is TRBV5-8; 7 nucleotides align to TRBD2. The CDR3 has 16 residues. V lost 0 bases, J lost 0 bases, and 4 bases stayed unmatched. The germline CDR1 and CDR2 sequences are SGHTS and YDEGEE. CDR3 amino acids: CASSLAAGSSTDTQYF. Here the CDR3 DNA reads TGTGCCAGCAGCTTGGCAGCGGGGTCAAGCACAGATACGCAGTATTTT.

The chain carries TRBV18 and TRBJ2-1, with 9 bases that match TRBD2. The ends lost 2 bases at V and 5 bases at J; junction bases unmatched: 4. The CDR3 has 15 residues. Germline CDR1 KGHSH, CDR2 LQKENI. CDR3 region: CASSPEIAGDNEQFF. In nucleotides, the CDR3 is TGTGCCAGCTCACCAGAAATAGCGGGGGACAATGAGCAGTTCTTC.